What follows are 3 T cell receptor beta chains derived from one specimen sequenced in a study of beta chain features in type 1 diabetes. Study-level results: In all four CD4+ subsets, TCRB CDR3 length was significantly, moderately reduced in type 1 diabetes.

As every portion of the isolated RNA was reverse transcribed, the sequencing read expressed TCRB transcripts. The assay was immunoSEQ multiplex PCR, and TCRdb's table has in-frame clones only and misses some. The sample has roughly 100,000 clones; approximately 30% are singletons. Their target antigens are unknown. Input material: central memory CD4+ T cells from blood. These TCRs come from a woman between 18 and 29 years old with type 1 diabetes.

V and J are TRBV30 and TRBJ1-4; 8 nucleotides agree with TRBD1. The junction had 3 bases not matched to a gene; V was cut back by 1 base and J by 5 bases. CDR1 is GTSNPN and CDR2 is SVGIG in the germline V gene (reference sequence). The CDR3 has 14 amino acids. As DNA, the CDR3 is TGTGCCTGGAGTGCGACAGGGGTCAATGAAAAACTGTTTTTT. Translating gives CAWSATGVNEKLFF.

The V call is TRBV28, the J call TRBJ2-3; no firm D call. V was trimmed by 4 bases and J by 0 bases, leaving 14 bases between them. The CDR3 extends over 16 amino acids. Germline lookup yields CDR1 MDHEN and CDR2 SYDVKM. Written as DNA, the CDR3 is TGTGCCAGCAGTTCTTACGGAGACTCTAGCACAGATACGCAGTATTTT. It yields the protein CASSSYGDSSTDTQYF. Full variable domain (missing parts from reference TRBV28 and TRBJ2-3): DVKVTQSSRYLVKRTGEKVFLECVQDMDHENMFWYRQDPGLGLRLIYFSYDVKMKEKGDIPEGYSVSREKKERFSLILESASTNQTSMYLCASSSYGDSSTDTQYFGPGTRLTVL.

The gene calls are TRBV19 and TRBJ2-7; no clear D gene. V lost 0 bases to trimming and J lost 2 bases, with 11 bases between them. In germline, CDR1 is LNHDA, CDR2 SQIVND (reference sequence). This CDR3 region has 15 residues. The CDR3, as DNA: TGTGCCAGTAGTATAGAGGCAGGTTCAACCTACGAGCAGTACTTC. It encodes CASSIEAGSTYEQYF.